This record concerns one TCR beta chain sequence. Its antigen is undetermined. TCRdb's copy holds only in-frame clones and misses some; the assay was immunoSEQ multiplex PCR. This sample has 2 million to 2.5 million clones, with about 92% found just once. This specimen belongs to a study of shared clonotypes between healthy human individuals. Whole-study context: A couple of women and a few men aged 18 to 49 served as donors.

General observations from the study: Blood alone was sampled, and tissue repertoires likely differ.

From germline, CDR1 is SGHTA and CDR2 FQGNSA. V shed 5 bases, J shed 5 bases, and the junction held 9 bases outside the gene matches. CDR3 length: 15 amino acids. CD4+ cell separation produced CD45RA+ naive and CD45RA-negative memory subsets. This chain links TRBV7-2 with TRBJ2-7, with 10 positions matching TRBD2. The sample taken for sequencing was naive CD4+ T cells from PBMCs. Subset noted: CD45RA+ positively selected. The clonotype originates from a man between 18 and 35 years old in good health. Some clones in this sample may be carry-over from other donors' samples. The CDR3 DNA follows: TGTGCCAGCAGCCGCGGACTAGCGGTGACGGACGAGCAGTACTTC. Translated: CASSRGLAVTDEQYF.